The text below deals with one T cell receptor beta chain. Germline lookup yields CDR1 MNHEY and CDR2 SVGAGI. V lost 6 bases, J lost 0 bases, and 5 bases stayed unmatched. There are 14 residues in the CDR3. These data belong to a study of blood T cell repertoires in COVID-19. About the study: Acute and convalescent COVID-19 specimens originated in the United States, Italy and Spain.

The protocol was immunoSEQ multiplex PCR, while the TCRdb copy is restricted to in-frame clones and leaves out a portion. The sample has some 150,000 clones, roughly 87% seen once. This TCR derives from a woman aged 55-75 years with active or convalescent COVID-19. The chain is built from TRBV6-5 and TRBJ2-7; 7 bases align to TRBD1. What was sequenced was peripheral blood. This CDR3 is CASSKTGYSYEQYF. The CDR3 bases are TGTGCCAGCAGCAAGACAGGGTACTCCTACGAGCAGTACTTC.